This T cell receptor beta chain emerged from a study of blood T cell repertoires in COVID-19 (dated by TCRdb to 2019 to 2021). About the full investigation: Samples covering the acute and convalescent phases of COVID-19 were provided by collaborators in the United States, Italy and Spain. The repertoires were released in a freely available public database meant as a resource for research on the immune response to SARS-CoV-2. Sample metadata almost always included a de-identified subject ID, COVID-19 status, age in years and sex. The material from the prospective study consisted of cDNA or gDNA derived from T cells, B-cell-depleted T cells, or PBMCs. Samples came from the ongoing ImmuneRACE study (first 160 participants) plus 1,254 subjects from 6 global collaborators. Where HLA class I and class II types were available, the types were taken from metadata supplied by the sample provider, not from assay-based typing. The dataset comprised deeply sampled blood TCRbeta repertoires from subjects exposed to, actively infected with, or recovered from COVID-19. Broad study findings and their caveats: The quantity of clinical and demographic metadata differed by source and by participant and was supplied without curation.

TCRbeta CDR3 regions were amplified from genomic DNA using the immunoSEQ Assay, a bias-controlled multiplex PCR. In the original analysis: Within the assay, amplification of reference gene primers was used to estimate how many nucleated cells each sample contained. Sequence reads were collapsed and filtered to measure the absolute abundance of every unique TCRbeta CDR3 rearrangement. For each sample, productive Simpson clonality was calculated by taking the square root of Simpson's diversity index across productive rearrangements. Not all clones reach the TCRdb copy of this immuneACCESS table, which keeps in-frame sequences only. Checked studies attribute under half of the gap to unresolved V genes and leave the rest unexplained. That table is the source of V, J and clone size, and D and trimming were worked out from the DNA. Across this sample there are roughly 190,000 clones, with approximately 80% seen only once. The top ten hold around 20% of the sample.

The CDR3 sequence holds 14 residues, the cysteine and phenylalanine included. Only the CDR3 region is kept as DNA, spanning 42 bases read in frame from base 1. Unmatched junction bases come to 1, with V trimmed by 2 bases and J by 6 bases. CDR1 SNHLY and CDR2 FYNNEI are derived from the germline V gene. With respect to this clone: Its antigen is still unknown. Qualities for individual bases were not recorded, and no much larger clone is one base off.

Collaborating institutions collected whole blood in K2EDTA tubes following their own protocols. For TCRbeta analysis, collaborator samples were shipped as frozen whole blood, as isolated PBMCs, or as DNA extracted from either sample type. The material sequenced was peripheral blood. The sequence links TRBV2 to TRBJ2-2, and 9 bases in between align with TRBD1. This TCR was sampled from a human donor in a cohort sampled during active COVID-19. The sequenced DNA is TGTGCCAGCAGTGAAAGACAGGGGGCCGGGGAGCTGTTTTTT. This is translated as CASSERQGAGELFF.